These 15 T cell receptor beta chains originate from one sample sequenced in a study of early T cells in non-severe SARS-CoV-2 infection. TCRdb ran MiXCR on the 5' RACE reads and lists one entry per CDR3 protein. Among about 25,000 distinct CDR3 sequences listed, 4.5% to 7% were seen once. Sequenced input: whole blood. Receptors originate from an adult who was a healthcare worker with PCR-confirmed SARS-CoV-2 infection or an uninfected control (not recorded which).

The V gene is TRBV5-4, the J gene TRBJ1-2, with no clear D. Between the trimmed V and J ends, which lost 4 bases and 4 bases, there was a span of 11 bases. This CDR3 has 13 amino acids. Germline-derived CDR1 and CDR2 are SGHNT and YYREEE (reference sequence). Here the CDR3 reads CASSGIRTYGYTF. CDR3 sequence (DNA): TGTGCCAGCAGCGGGATTCGGACCTATGGCTACACCTTC.

In its sample, this clonotype was seen many times. The chain is built from TRBV20-1 and TRBJ2-2, with D uncertain. V was trimmed by 3 bases and J by 3 bases, leaving 8 bases between them. CDR1 and CDR2 from the germline V gene are DFQATT and SNEGSKA (reference sequence). The CDR3 consists of 13 residues. CDR3 in DNA: TGCAGTGCTAGCCGCCGATACACCGGGGAGCTGTTTTTT. This codes for CSASRRYTGELFF.

This clonotype was seen repeatedly, ten times or more. The chain employs TRBV10-3 and TRBJ2-3; 9 bases agree with TRBD2. Per germline, CDR1 ENHRY and CDR2 SYGVKD. The CDR3 extends over 14 amino acids. Losses at the gene ends were 11 bases for V and 1 base for J; bases not matched to a gene: 7. CDR3 in amino acids: CACGAGGRTDTQYF. CDR3 DNA: TGTGCCTGCGGAGCGGGGGGTCGCACAGATACGCAGTATTTT.

This clonotype was seen at least ten times. The rearrangement links TRBV18 to TRBJ2-6; D is undetermined. This CDR3 comprises 19 residues. Trimming shortened V by 3 bases and J by 0 bases, and 18 bases separated the two germline ends. Germline CDR1 is KGHSH and CDR2 is LQKENI. This CDR3 is CASSPAWVASLSGANVLTF. DNA for the CDR3: TGTGCCAGCTCACCGGCTTGGGTGGCCTCTCTCTCTGGGGCCAACGTCCTGACTTTC.

This clonotype was counted ten times or more. V is TRBV7-6 and J is TRBJ2-1; D ambiguous. The germline V gene has CDR1 SGHVS and CDR2 FNYEAQ. The CDR3 has 13 amino acids. The germline V and J ends were trimmed by 5 bases and 7 bases, with 12 bases remaining between them. CDR3 region: CASSRGLGNEQFF. CDR3 sequence (DNA): TGTGCCAGCAGCCGTGGTTTAGGTAATGAGCAGTTCTTC.

This clonotype was observed many times. This chain uses TRBV11-2 with TRBJ2-2; D assignment may be TRBD1 or TRBD2 (5 bases each). The CDR3 consists of 15 residues. CDR1 and CDR2 (germline): SGHAT, FQNNGV. Trimming took 5 bases from V and 7 from J, leaving 17 bases between them. CDR3 amino acids: CASSHGQPSIGELFF. The CDR3 nucleotides are TGTGCCAGCAGCCATGGACAACCTAGCATCGGGGAGCTGTTTTTT.

This clonotype was seen many times. The rearrangement joins TRBV4-3 to TRBJ2-7; D possibly corresponds to TRBD1 (6 bases). CDR3 length: 17 residues. Trimming removed 1 base at V and 1 base at J, with 17 bases between. Germline V gives CDR1 LGHNA, CDR2 YSLEER. The CDR3 coding sequence is TGCGCCAGCAGCCAAGGACTGAGGCAGGGGAGTTCCTACGAGCAGTACTTC. Protein sequence: CASSQGLRQGSSYEQYF.

The chain links TRBV7-8 to TRBJ2-3; 9 positions agree with TRBD2. The CDR3 contains 16 residues. Germline assignment: CDR1 SGHVS and CDR2 FQNEAQ. V was pared by 5 bases and J by 4 bases, with 10 bases of the junction left unmatched. CDR3 protein: CASSPRAGGPSDTQYF. CDR3 bases: TGTGCCAGCAGCCCAAGGGCGGGGGGGCCTTCAGATACGCAGTATTTT.

The chain employs TRBV18 and TRBJ2-1; D gene unclear. The V end lost 2 bases, the J end lost 4 bases, and 9 bases lay between the germline ends. This CDR3 has 14 amino acids. The V gene's germline CDR1 is KGHSH and CDR2 LQKENI. CDR3 bases: TGTGCCAGCTCACCATCCCCAGGATACAATGAGCAGTTCTTC. It codes for CASSPSPGYNEQFF.

This clonotype occurred a few times. This chain joins TRBV27 and TRBJ2-7; D is perhaps TRBD2 (6 bases). Germline-derived CDR1 and CDR2 are MNHEY and SMNVEV (reference sequence). Trimming took 5 bases from V and 2 from J, leaving 25 bases between them. The CDR3 spans 18 residues. The CDR3 nucleotides read TGTGCCAGCAGTATTCTAAACCCCTACGGGGGAGGCACCTACGAGCAGTACTTC. It specifies CASSILNPYGGGTYEQYF.

This clonotype appeared many times. The chain combines TRBV20-1 with TRBJ2-3; 10 bases match TRBD2. CDR3 size: 16 residues. CDR1 is DFQATT and CDR2 is SNEGSKA in the germline V gene (reference sequence). V lost 1 base to trimming and J lost 5 bases; unmatched junction nucleotides: 9. The CDR3 is CSARGWSGGAIDTQYF. Here the CDR3 DNA reads TGCAGTGCTAGAGGATGGAGCGGGGGGGCCATAGATACGCAGTATTTT.

This clonotype was counted ten times or more. The J gene is TRBJ1-1, the V gene TRBV2; weak D call: TRBD1 (5 bases). CDR1 and CDR2 from the germline V gene are SNHLY and FYNNEI. Trimming removed 4 bases from V and 1 base from J, with 10 bases in between. The CDR3 is 14 amino acids. The CDR3 region has the DNA TGTGCCAGCAGTGGAGGGGCGAAGAACACTGAAGCTTTCTTT. It translates to CASSGGAKNTEAFF.

This clonotype was picked up a small number of times. V gene TRBV5-4 combines with J gene TRBJ2-7, with 7 positions matching TRBD2. V shed 0 bases and J 6 bases; nucleotides not matched to a gene: 6. Per germline, CDR1 SGHNT and CDR2 YYREEE (reference sequence). The CDR3 consists of 14 residues. CDR3 nucleotide sequence: TGTGCCAGCAGCTTGGAGGGAGGGTTCGGCGAGCAGTACTTC. Protein sequence: CASSLEGGFGEQYF.

In its sample, this clonotype was seen a few times. The chain combines TRBV20-1 with TRBJ2-1; D may be TRBD2 (5 bases). The V gene lost 5 bases and the J gene lost 4 bases, with 15 bases spanning the gap. CDR1 and CDR2 from the germline V gene are DFQATT and SNEGSKA (reference sequence). This CDR3 has 14 amino acids. The CDR3 sequence is CSAHFTRVYNEQFF. The DNA for the CDR3 is TGCAGTGCTCACTTCACGCGGGTTTACAATGAGCAGTTCTTC.

This clonotype was detected many times. The V call is TRBV6-5, the J call TRBJ1-1; 10 bases line up with TRBD1. CDR1 is MNHEY, CDR2 SVGAGI, per germline. V was clipped by 6 bases and J by 4 bases; unmatched bases: 8. This CDR3 has 15 amino acids. CDR3 sequence reads: CASSPRDRGLTEAFF. Here the CDR3 DNA reads TGTGCCAGCAGCCCCCGGGACAGGGGTCTCACTGAAGCTTTCTTT.